These T cell receptor beta chains were read from a single sample in a study of T cell clones after liver transplantation. The assay was immunoSEQ multiplex PCR, and TCRdb's table has in-frame clones only and misses some. Of about 120,000 clones listed, approximately 90% are singletons. The sample here was CD4+ T cells from blood, taken 12 months after liver transplant. These receptors were collected from a human patient who received a liver transplant. Some T cells may be supplied by the graft donor. CDR3s leave out the opening cysteine and the closing phenylalanine or tryptophan. The order of the fields is V gene, clone size, J gene, D gene, CDR3 protein. D genes are given only for firm matches. Size tells how often a clone was seen (once, few, many) or the class of an expanded clone, and some rows leave it out.

TRBV5-1	.	TRBJ2-7	.	ASSLGVGLREQY
TRBV5-4	.	TRBJ2-3	.	ASSLASLSTDTQY
TRBV7-8	.	TRBJ1-1	TRBD1	ASSQTSTGGNTEAF
TRBV4-3	.	TRBJ2-3	TRBD2	ASSQTGTSDTQY
TRBV7-3	.	TRBJ2-7	.	ASSLAGGVSEQY
TRBV13	.	TRBJ2-1	.	ASSLERATYNEQF
TRBV9	.	TRBJ1-1	.	ASSLSQGRNTEAF
TRBV28	.	TRBJ2-2	TRBD1	ASRTGGTMTGELF
TRBV4-1	.	TRBJ1-1	.	ASSQDGGGGEAF
TRBV28	few	TRBJ2-1	TRBD2	ASSSPSGAKDNEQF
TRBV4-3	.	TRBJ2-1	TRBD1	ASSLGQGIDEQF
TRBV10-2	.	TRBJ1-4	.	ASSRQRIATNEKLF
TRBV4-1	.	TRBJ1-4	.	ASSQGSTALNEKLF
TRBV5-8	.	TRBJ1-5	.	ASSFAQPQH
TRBV5-1	.	TRBJ2-1	TRBD2	ASSLGLAGDNEQF
TRBV14	few	TRBJ1-1	.	ASSQERGTEAF
TRBV5-1	.	TRBJ2-1	TRBD2	ASSLVAASGNEQF
TRBV19	.	TRBJ1-2	.	ASTRAGVGGYT
TRBV19	.	TRBJ2-2	TRBD2	ASSIDGTRAGELF
TRBV6-1	once	TRBJ1-5	.	ASSAKYNQPQH
TRBV5-1	.	TRBJ2-5	TRBD1	ASSATGGQETQY
TRBV11-3	.	TRBJ2-3	.	ASSLDKDTQY
TRBV15	.	TRBJ1-5	.	ATQRTRGPNQPQH
TRBV7-6	.	TRBJ2-7	.	ASSLARAATGEQY
TRBV9	.	TRBJ2-2	.	ASSSTLNTGELF
TRBV2	.	.	TRBD2	ASSRTSGYSYEQY
TRBV6-1	.	TRBJ2-2	.	ASSERRDSGPGELF
TRBV5-1	.	TRBJ2-1	TRBD2	ASSLLAGVYEQF
TRBV4-3	.	TRBJ1-3	.	ASSPGGPGNTIY
TRBV11-3	.	TRBJ2-7	TRBD2	ASSLGATSGRGEQY
TRBV6-5	.	TRBJ1-5	.	ASKRRGDQPQH
TRBV11-2	.	TRBJ1-1	TRBD1	ASSPRQGLSGAF
TRBV10-2	.	TRBJ2-7	.	ASGGQGEYEQY
TRBV10-1	.	TRBJ2-5	TRBD2	ASSEGGGGETQY
TRBV7-9	.	TRBJ1-2	.	ASSVPGRTGGGYT